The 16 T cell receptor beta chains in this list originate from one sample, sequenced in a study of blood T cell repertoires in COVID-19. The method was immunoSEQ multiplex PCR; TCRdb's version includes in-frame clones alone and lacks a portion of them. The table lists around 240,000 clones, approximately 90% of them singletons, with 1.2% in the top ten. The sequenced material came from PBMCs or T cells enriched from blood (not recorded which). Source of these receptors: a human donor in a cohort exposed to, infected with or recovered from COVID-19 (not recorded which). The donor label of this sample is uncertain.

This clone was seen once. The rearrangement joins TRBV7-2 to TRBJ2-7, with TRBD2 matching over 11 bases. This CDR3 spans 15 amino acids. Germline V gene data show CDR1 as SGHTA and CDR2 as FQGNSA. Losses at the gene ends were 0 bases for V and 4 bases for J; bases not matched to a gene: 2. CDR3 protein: CASSLASGGVYEQYF. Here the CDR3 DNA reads TGTGCCAGCAGCTTAGCTAGCGGGGGGGTTTACGAGCAGTACTTC.

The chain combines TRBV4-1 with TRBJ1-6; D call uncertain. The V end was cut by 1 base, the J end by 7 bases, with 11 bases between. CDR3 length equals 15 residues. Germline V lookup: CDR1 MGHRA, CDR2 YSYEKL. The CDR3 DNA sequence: TGCGCCAGCAGCCAAGGAGGGATGGGCAATTCACCCCTCCACTTT. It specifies CASSQGGMGNSPLHF.

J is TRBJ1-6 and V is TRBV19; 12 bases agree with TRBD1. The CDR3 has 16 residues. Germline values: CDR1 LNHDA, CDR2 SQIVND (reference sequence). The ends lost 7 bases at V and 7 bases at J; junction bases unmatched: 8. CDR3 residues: CASKTGTGGANSPLHF. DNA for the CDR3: TGTGCCAGTAAAACAGGGACAGGGGGCGCCAATTCACCCCTCCACTTT.

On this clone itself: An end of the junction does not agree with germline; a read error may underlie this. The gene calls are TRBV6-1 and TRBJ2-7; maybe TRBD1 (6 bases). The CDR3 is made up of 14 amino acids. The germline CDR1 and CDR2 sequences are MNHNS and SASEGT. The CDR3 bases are TGTGCCAGCAGGGAAGGACAGAACCGCTACGAGCAGTACTTC. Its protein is CASREGQNRYEQYF.

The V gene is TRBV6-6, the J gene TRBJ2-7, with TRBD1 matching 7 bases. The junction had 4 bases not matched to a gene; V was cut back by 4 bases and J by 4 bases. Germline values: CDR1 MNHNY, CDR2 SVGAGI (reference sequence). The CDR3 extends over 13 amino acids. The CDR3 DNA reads TGTGCCAGCAGTTCCGACAGGGCTTACGAGCAGTACTTC. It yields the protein CASSSDRAYEQYF.

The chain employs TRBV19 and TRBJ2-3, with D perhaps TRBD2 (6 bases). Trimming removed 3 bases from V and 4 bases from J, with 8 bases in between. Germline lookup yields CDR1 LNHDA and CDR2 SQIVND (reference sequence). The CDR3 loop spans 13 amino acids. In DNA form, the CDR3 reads TGTGCCAGTAGTATCTCGGGGGCAGATACGCAGTATTTT. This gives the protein CASSISGADTQYF. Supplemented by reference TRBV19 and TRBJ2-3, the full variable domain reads DGGITQSPKYLFRKEGQNVTLSCEQNLNHDAMYWYRQDPGQGLRLIYYSQIVNDFQKGDIAEGYSVSREKKESFPLTVTSAQKNPTAFYLCASSISGADTQYFGPGTRLTVL.

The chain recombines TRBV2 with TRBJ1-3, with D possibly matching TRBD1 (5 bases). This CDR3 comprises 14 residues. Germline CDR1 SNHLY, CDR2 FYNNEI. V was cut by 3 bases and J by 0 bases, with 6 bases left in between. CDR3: CASSDQGSGNTIYF. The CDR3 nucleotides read TGTGCCAGCAGTGACCAGGGCTCTGGAAACACCATATATTTT. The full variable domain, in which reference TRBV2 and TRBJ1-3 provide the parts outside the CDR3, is EPEVTQTPSHQVTQMGQEVILRCVPISNHLYFYWYRQILGQKVEFLVSFYNNEISEKSEIFDDQFSVERPDGSNFTLKIRSTKLEDSAMYFCASSDQGSGNTIYFGEGSWLTVV.

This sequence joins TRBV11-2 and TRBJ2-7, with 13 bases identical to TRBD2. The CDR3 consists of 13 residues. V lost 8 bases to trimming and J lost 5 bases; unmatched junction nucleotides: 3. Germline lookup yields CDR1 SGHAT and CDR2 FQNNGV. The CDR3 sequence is CASRTSGGHEQYF. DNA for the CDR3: TGTGCCAGCCGGACTAGCGGGGGCCACGAGCAGTACTTC. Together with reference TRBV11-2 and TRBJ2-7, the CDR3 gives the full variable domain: EAGVAQSPRYKIIEKRQSVAFWCNPISGHATLYWYQQILGQGPKLLIQFQNNGVVDDSQLPKDRFSAERLKGVDSTLKIQPAKLEDSAVYLCASRTSGGHEQYFGPGTRLTVT.

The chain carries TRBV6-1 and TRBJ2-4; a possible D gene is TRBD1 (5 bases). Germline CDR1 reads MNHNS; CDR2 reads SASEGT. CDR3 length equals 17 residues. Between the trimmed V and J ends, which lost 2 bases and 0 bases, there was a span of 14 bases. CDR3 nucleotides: TGTGCCAGCAGTGAAATGGGGCGACATATAGCCAAAAACATTCAGTACTTC. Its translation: CASSEMGRHIAKNIQYF.

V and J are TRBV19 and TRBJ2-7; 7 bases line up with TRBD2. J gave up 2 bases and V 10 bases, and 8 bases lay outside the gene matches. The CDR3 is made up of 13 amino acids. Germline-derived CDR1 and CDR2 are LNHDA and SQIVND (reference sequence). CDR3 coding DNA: TGTGCCACCGCCGGGGGGAGGACCTACGAGCAGTACTTC. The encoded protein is CATAGGRTYEQYF. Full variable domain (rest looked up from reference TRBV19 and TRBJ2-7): DGGITQSPKYLFRKEGQNVTLSCEQNLNHDAMYWYRQDPGQGLRLIYYSQIVNDFQKGDIAEGYSVSREKKESFPLTVTSAQKNPTAFYLCATAGGRTYEQYFGPGTRLTVT.

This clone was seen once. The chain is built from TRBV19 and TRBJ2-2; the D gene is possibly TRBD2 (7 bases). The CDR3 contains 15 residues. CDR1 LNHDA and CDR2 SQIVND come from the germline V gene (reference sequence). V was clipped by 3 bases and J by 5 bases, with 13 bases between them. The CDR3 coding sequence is TGTGCCAGTAGTATCGTGGGGGGGCCAACCGGGGAGCTGTTTTTT. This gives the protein CASSIVGGPTGELFF.

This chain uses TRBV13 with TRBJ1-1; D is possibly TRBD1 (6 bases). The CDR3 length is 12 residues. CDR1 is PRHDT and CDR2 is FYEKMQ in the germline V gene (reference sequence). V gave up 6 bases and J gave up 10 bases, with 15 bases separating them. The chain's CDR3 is CASSLGGQRAFF. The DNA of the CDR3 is TGTGCCAGCAGTCTCGGGGGGCAACGAGCTTTCTTT. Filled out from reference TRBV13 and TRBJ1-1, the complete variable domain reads AAGVIQSPRHLIKEKRETATLKCYPIPRHDTVYWYQQGPGQDPQFLISFYEKMQSDKGSIPDRFSAQQFSDYHSELNMSSLELGDSALYFCASSLGGQRAFFGQGTRLTVV.

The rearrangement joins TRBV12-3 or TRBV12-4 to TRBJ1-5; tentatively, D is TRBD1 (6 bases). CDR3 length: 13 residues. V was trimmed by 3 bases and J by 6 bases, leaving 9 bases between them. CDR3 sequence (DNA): TGTGCCAGCAGTTTCCAGGGGCTTCAGCCCCAGCATTTT. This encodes CASSFQGLQPQHF.

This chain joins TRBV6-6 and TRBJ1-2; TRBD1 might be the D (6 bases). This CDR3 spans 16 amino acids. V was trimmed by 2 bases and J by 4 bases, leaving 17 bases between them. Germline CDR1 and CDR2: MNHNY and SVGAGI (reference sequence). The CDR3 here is CASSYGQPLGSYGYTF. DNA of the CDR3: TGTGCCAGCAGTTACGGACAGCCACTTGGGAGCTATGGCTACACCTTC.

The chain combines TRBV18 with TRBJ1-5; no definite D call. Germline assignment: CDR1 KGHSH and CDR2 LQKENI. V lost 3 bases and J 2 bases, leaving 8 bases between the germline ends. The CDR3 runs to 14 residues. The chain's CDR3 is CASSPQDGNQPQHF. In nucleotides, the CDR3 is TGTGCCAGCTCACCCCAGGATGGCAATCAGCCCCAGCATTTT.

The CDR3 protein is CASSLGLAGEGVEQYF. DNA of the CDR3: TGTGCCAGCAGCTTGGGACTAGCGGGGGAGGGGGTCGAGCAGTACTTC. The chain recombines TRBV5-6 with TRBJ2-7; 12 bases line up with TRBD2. The J segment lost 6 bases and the V segment lost 0 bases, leaving 7 bases of the junction unmatched. The CDR3 is 16 residues long. CDR1 and CDR2 (germline): SGHDT, YYEEEE.